The 25 T cell receptor beta chains presented below share a single source sample, sequenced in a study of T-cell reconstitution after alpha-beta-depleted transplantation in children. TCRbeta library construction was performed incorporating unique molecular identifiers. MiXCR, applied by TCRdb to the PCR reads, yields one record per CDR3 protein. The sample records 350,000 to 450,000 distinct CDR3 sequences, around 21% being singletons. The sequencing here drew on PBMCs from the stem cell graft donor, taken from the stem cell graft. Source of these receptors: a human donor who donated a stem cell graft to a child with acute myeloid leukemia.

Only a few counts were recorded for this clonotype. The V call is TRBV5-5, the J call TRBJ2-4, with a possible D match to TRBD1 (5 bases). The V end lost 7 bases, the J end lost 2 bases, and 16 bases lay between the germline ends. Germline CDR1 and CDR2: SGHKS and YYEKEE (reference sequence). CDR3 length: 15 residues. The CDR3 region has the DNA TGTGCCAGCCGAACAGGCGGTTTAACCAAAAACATTCAGTACTTC. Translated: CASRTGGLTKNIQYF.

Many counts were recorded for this clonotype. The chain uses TRBV29-1 and TRBJ2-7; D ambiguous. V lost 0 bases and J 0 bases, leaving 6 bases between the germline ends. The CDR3 is 13 amino acids. Germline assignment: CDR1 SQVTM and CDR2 ANQGSEA. This CDR3 is CSVEDRSSYEQYF. The CDR3 nucleotides read TGCAGCGTTGAAGATCGGAGCTCCTACGAGCAGTACTTC.

V and J are TRBV12-3 or TRBV12-4 and TRBJ1-1; D unclear. V lost 0 bases, J lost 1 base, and 9 bases lay in between. The CDR3 spans 15 residues. In DNA form, the CDR3 reads TGTGCCAGCAGTTTAGCGCGACCGGGGAACACTGAAGCTTTCTTT. As protein: CASSLARPGNTEAFF.

A few counts support this clonotype. The genes are TRBV20-1 and TRBJ2-7; 8 bases are shared with TRBD2. Unmatched junction bases numbered 7, after V lost 3 bases and J lost 3 bases. Germline assignment: CDR1 DFQATT and CDR2 SNEGSKA (reference sequence). There are 14 residues in the CDR3. CDR3 nucleotide sequence: TGCAGTGCTAGTCCCCTAGCGGGTTTCTACGAGCAGTACTTC. Translated, it gives CSASPLAGFYEQYF.

The chain is built from TRBV7-6 and TRBJ2-7; D possibly corresponds to TRBD1 (6 bases). The CDR3 is made up of 14 amino acids. Germline V lookup: CDR1 SGHVS, CDR2 FNYEAQ. Trimming shortened V by 5 bases and J by 4 bases, and 15 bases separated the two germline ends. CDR3 protein: CASSVSDRLYEQYF. In nucleotides, the CDR3 is TGTGCCAGCAGCGTGTCGGACAGACTATACGAGCAGTACTTC. The whole variable domain, remainder taken from reference TRBV7-6 and TRBJ2-7, is GAGVSQSPRYKVTKRGQDVALRCDPISGHVSLYWYRQALGQGPEFLTYFNYEAQQDKSGLPNDRFSAERPEGSISTLTIQRTEQRDSAMYRCASSVSDRLYEQYFGPGTRLTVT.

The rearrangement joins TRBV20-1 to TRBJ1-1; D unresolved. Germline V gives CDR1 DFQATT, CDR2 SNEGSKA (reference sequence). The CDR3 is 14 residues long. The chain's CDR3 is CSSIPGQTNTEAFF. The CDR3 bases are TGCAGCTCGATCCCGGGCCAGACGAACACTGAAGCTTTCTTT.

This clonotype showed up just a few times. The rearrangement joins TRBV20-1 to TRBJ2-7, with unresolved D. V lost 0 bases to trimming and J lost 0 bases, with 15 bases between them. The CDR3 length is 16 residues. CDR1 is DFQATT and CDR2 is SNEGSKA in the germline V gene (reference sequence). The CDR3 sequence: CSARDPSTRLSYEQYF. CDR3 sequence (DNA): TGCAGTGCTAGAGATCCAAGTACTCGCCTCTCCTACGAGCAGTACTTC.

The chain is built from TRBV28 and TRBJ2-5, with 8 bases that match TRBD2. There are 16 residues in the CDR3. Germline loops: CDR1 MDHEN, CDR2 SYDVKM. V gave up 4 bases and J gave up 3 bases; unmatched junction bases: 10. The CDR3 region is CASSSTGGLAEETQYF. As DNA, the CDR3 is TGTGCCAGCAGTTCCACGGGGGGGCTAGCGGAAGAGACCCAGTACTTC.

This clonotype has more than one count but fewer than ten. The rearrangement joins TRBV15 to TRBJ2-1; 9 positions agree with TRBD2. Trimming cost V 0 bases and J 3 bases; bases outside gene matches: 3. The CDR3 consists of 16 residues. Germline CDR1 LNHNV, CDR2 YYDKDF (reference sequence). CDR3 sequence reads: CATSRDLAGLYNEQFF. CDR3 nucleotides: TGTGCCACCAGCAGAGATCTAGCGGGGCTCTACAATGAGCAGTTCTTC.

V usage is TRBV5-6 and J usage is TRBJ1-1; weak D call: TRBD1 (6 bases). The ends were cut back, 4 bases at V and 8 bases at J, with 12 bases in the middle. Germline CDR1 and CDR2: SGHDT and YYEEEE. The CDR3 is 12 residues long. The CDR3 sequence: CASSKDRTEAFF. CDR3 nucleotides: TGTGCCAGCAGCAAAGACAGGACCGAAGCTTTCTTT.

There are a few counts of this clonotype. The chain carries TRBV12-3 or TRBV12-4 and TRBJ2-7, with TRBD2 matching 8 bases. The CDR3 consists of 15 residues. Losses at the gene ends were 1 base for V and 2 bases for J; bases not matched to a gene: 4. The chain's CDR3 is CASSLVLAAAYEQYF. In DNA, the CDR3 is TGTGCCAGCAGTTTAGTACTAGCGGCAGCCTACGAGCAGTACTTC.

The chain has TRBV7-2 and TRBJ1-4; no definite D call. V was pared by 1 base and J by 10 bases, with 13 bases between. Germline V gives CDR1 SGHTA, CDR2 FQGNSA. The CDR3 extends over 14 amino acids. CDR3 DNA sequence: TGTGCCAGCAGCTTAGTGGGAGCCAAGAGAAAACTGTTTTTT. Protein sequence: CASSLVGAKRKLFF.

This clonotype came up many times. This chain uses TRBV20-1 with TRBJ2-1; 9 positions agree with TRBD2. With V trimmed by 3 bases and J by 7 bases, 7 bases remained unmatched. The CDR3 has 14 amino acids. CDR1 and CDR2 from the germline V gene are DFQATT and SNEGSKA (reference sequence). The CDR3 is CSASASGKLNEQFF. CDR3 in DNA: TGCAGTGCTAGCGCTAGCGGGAAACTTAATGAGCAGTTCTTC.

The chain employs TRBV5-1 and TRBJ2-3, with 8 nucleotides matching TRBD2. J was trimmed by 6 bases and V by 6 bases; bases with no gene match: 15. Germline lookup yields CDR1 SGHRS and CDR2 YFSETQ. CDR3 length equals 16 residues. The CDR3 reads CASKHSGMTLEDTQYF. CDR3 DNA sequence: TGCGCCAGCAAACATAGCGGGATGACGCTGGAGGATACGCAGTATTTT.

This clonotype occurred a few times. V usage is TRBV12-3 or TRBV12-4 and J usage is TRBJ2-7; D remains unclear. The V gene lost 3 bases and the J gene lost 4 bases, with 16 bases spanning the gap. The CDR3 sequence is 15 residues long. CDR3 residues: CASSFRAGRLYEQYF. The DNA for the CDR3 is TGTGCCAGCAGTTTTAGGGCAGGACGCTTATACGAGCAGTACTTC.

The chain uses TRBV4-2 and TRBJ2-7; perhaps TRBD2 as D (6 bases). CDR1 is LGHNA, CDR2 YNFKEQ, per germline. Trimming removed 3 bases at V and 1 base at J, with 19 bases between. CDR3 length equals 17 residues. The CDR3 sequence is CASSHFRRLGGSYEQYF. The CDR3 DNA reads as TGTGCCAGCAGCCACTTTCGGAGACTAGGCGGTTCCTACGAGCAGTACTTC.

The chain employs TRBV28 and TRBJ1-4; D gene uncertain. Germline V gene data show CDR1 as MDHEN and CDR2 as SYDVKM. The CDR3 has 16 residues. V was shortened by 2 bases and J by 4 bases, with 14 bases between the two germline ends. The CDR3 DNA reads TGTGCCAGCAGTTTAGGAGGGAATGGGGTTAATGAAAAACTGTTTTTT. Protein sequence: CASSLGGNGVNEKLFF.

The chain joins TRBV7-2 to TRBJ2-5; D perhaps matches TRBD2 (5 bases). Trimming pared 1 base from V and 5 bases from J, leaving 14 bases between. CDR1 is SGHTA and CDR2 is FQGNSA in the germline V gene. This CDR3 spans 15 amino acids. The CDR3 coding sequence is TGTGCCAGCAGCTTAGTCTGGACTCTATTGGAGACCCAGTACTTC. Its translation: CASSLVWTLLETQYF.

The chain carries TRBV24-1 and TRBJ2-2; perhaps TRBD2 as D (6 bases). Trimming stripped 8 bases from V and 5 bases from J, with 23 bases between. Per germline, CDR1 KGHDR and CDR2 SFDVKD. The CDR3 contains 17 residues. In nucleotides, the CDR3 is TGTGCCACCAACTCTAACCCATTTGCAGGAGGGACCGGGGAGCTGTTTTTT. Its translation is CATNSNPFAGGTGELFF.

This clonotype was detected many times. This chain links TRBV20-1 with TRBJ2-1, with D possibly being TRBD2 (6 bases). Germline assignment: CDR1 DFQATT and CDR2 SNEGSKA (reference sequence). This CDR3 has 14 residues. V lost 5 bases, J lost 0 bases, and 11 bases lay in between. The CDR3 region is CSARGTSSYNEQFF. DNA for the CDR3: TGCAGTGCTCGCGGGACCAGCTCCTACAATGAGCAGTTCTTC.

This clonotype came up a few times. This chain links TRBV12-3 or TRBV12-4 with TRBJ1-5, with 12 bases lining up with TRBD1. The junction had 6 bases not matched to a gene; V was cut back by 2 bases and J by 4 bases. The length of the CDR3 is 17 residues. The CDR3 nucleotides are TGTGCCAGCAGTTTAAGGGACAGGGGGCGGGGGAATCAGCCCCAGCATTTT. Translating it yields CASSLRDRGRGNQPQHF.

The chain has TRBV6-2 or TRBV6-3 and TRBJ2-3, with 11 nucleotides matching TRBD2. The trim removed 5 bases at V and 5 bases at J, leaving 9 bases unmatched. Looked up from germline, CDR1 is MNHEY and CDR2 is SVGEGT. The CDR3 spans 16 residues. CDR3 loop: CASSDNALAGGDTQYF. The CDR3 DNA is TGTGCCAGCAGTGATAATGCCCTAGCGGGAGGAGATACGCAGTATTTT.

Details on this clonotype: It may be a read error: a sequence one base away is much more abundant. The V and J genes are TRBV10-3 and TRBJ1-3; D is unresolved. Germline lookup yields CDR1 ENHRY and CDR2 SYGVKD. Trimming shortened V by 4 bases and J by 8 bases, and 9 bases separated the two germline ends. This CDR3 has 12 amino acids. The CDR3 DNA is TGTGCCATCAGTGGTGGGAAATACACCATATATTTT. This gives the protein CAISGGKYTIYF.

This clonotype was recorded a few times. The rearrangement links TRBV6-1 to TRBJ2-5; 7 positions agree with TRBD2. CDR1 MNHNS and CDR2 SASEGT come from the germline V gene. V lost 7 bases to trimming and J lost 5 bases; unmatched junction nucleotides: 7. This CDR3 comprises 13 residues. The CDR3 here is CASTTGGWETQYF. For the CDR3, the DNA is TGTGCCAGCACTACGGGAGGTTGGGAGACCCAGTACTTC.

A few counts support this clonotype. The gene calls are TRBV12-3 or TRBV12-4 and TRBJ2-3; TRBD2 aligns across 8 bases. The CDR3 contains 15 residues. J lost 0 bases, V lost 5 bases, and 4 bases had no gene match. The CDR3, as DNA: TGTGCCAGCAGTCGGACTAGCTCCAGCACAGATACGCAGTATTTT. This codes for CASSRTSSSTDTQYF.